These 2 T cell receptor beta chains were sequenced from one sample in a study of beta chain features in type 1 diabetes. The isolated RNA, all of it, was reverse transcribed, so expressed TCRB transcripts were what got sequenced. Profiling relied on immunoSEQ multiplex PCR, and the TCRdb table lists in-frame clones only, not all of them. The data show 900,000 or so clones, roughly a sixth seen once. Sequencing input: naive CD4+ T cells from blood. The receptors were sampled from a young woman in good health.

This clone came up a few times. The chain has TRBV9 and TRBJ1-3, with D hard to call. CDR1 is SGDLS, CDR2 YYNGEE, per germline. The CDR3 is 13 residues long. Trimming took 3 bases from V and 3 from J, leaving 7 bases between them. CDR3 bases: TGTGCCAGCAGCGACGGCGGTGGAAACACCATATATTTT. Its translation: CASSDGGGNTIYF. Full variable domain (rest looked up from reference TRBV9 and TRBJ1-3): DSGVTQTPKHLITATGQRVTLRCSPRSGDLSVYWYQQSLDQGLQFLIQYYNGEERAKGNILERFSAQQFPDLHSELNLSSLELGDSALYFCASSDGGGNTIYFGEGSWLTVV.

This clone showed up just a few times. The chain has TRBV4-3 and TRBJ2-2; unclear D gene. V shed 1 base and J shed 8 bases, with 11 bases lying between them. Germline V lookup: CDR1 LGHNA, CDR2 YSLEER. This CDR3 contains 14 residues. CDR3 DNA: TGCGCCAGCAGCCAAGTCGGTCTAGGAGGGGAGCTGTTTTTT. Its protein is CASSQVGLGGELFF.